The clone carrying this T cell receptor (beta chain) appeared a few times. Its specificity is unknown. The study reverse transcribed the entire isolated RNA, so it sequenced expressed TCRB transcripts. Profiling relied on immunoSEQ multiplex PCR, and the TCRdb table lists in-frame clones only, not all of them. Counted here are about 240,000 clones, approximately 13% occurring once; the ten biggest clones make up approximately 0.018%. V dropped 1 base and J dropped 5; count of bases not matched to a gene: 6. The germline gives CDR1 SGDLS, CDR2 YYNGEE. The CDR3 loop spans 15 amino acids. The sample originates from a study of beta chain features in type 1 diabetes. On the study more broadly: The study examined more than 100,000,000 sorted cells across all samples. Study-wide results and caveats: VDJ junctions in type 1 diabetes patients carried more deletions and fewer insertions. Type 1 diabetes patients had moderately but significantly shorter TCRB CDR3s in all four CD4+ subsets. Whether HLA type influences TCRB rearrangement remained unresolved here.

Markers CD45RO/CCR7/CD25/CD127/CD95/CD27 served to sort CD4+ naive, central memory, regulatory and stem cell-like memory cells. This chain connects TRBV9 to TRBJ2-7; 10 bases line up with TRBD2. The clonotype originates from a man between 25 and 39 years old with type 1 diabetes. Sequencing was performed on naive CD4+ T cells from blood. This CDR3 is CASSVSSGGGNEQYF. For the CDR3, the DNA is TGTGCCAGCAGCGTATCTAGCGGGGGCGGGAACGAGCAGTACTTC.